This T cell receptor (beta chain) stems from a study of siplizumab effects on memory and regulatory T cells. This clone was detected once. Its specificity is unknown. Method: immunoSEQ multiplex PCR; TCRdb's copy keeps in-frame clones and lacks some. The profile shows around 87,000 clones, 85% to 90% of them singletons. With 4 bases clipped from V and 13 bases from J, the junction kept 18 bases outside the gene matches. CDR1 is SGHRS and CDR2 is YFSETQ in the germline V gene. This CDR3 is built from 15 residues. Findings of the study overall: Among alloreactive clones, only a minor fraction mapped to unstimulated subsets. Of the proliferating CD4+ or CD8+ clones, roughly 80-96% lacked a naive or memory phenotype that could be assigned. Versus under 35% in controls, the mappable alloreactive CD4+ clones averaged nearly 70% Treg-derived with siplizumab.

This sequence was found in a human donor in good health. The specimen sequenced was CD4+ T cells sorted from blood. The rearrangement joins TRBV5-1 to TRBJ1-2, with 8 nucleotides matching TRBD1. The chain's CDR3 is CASSVQGELTIPSTF. The CDR3 DNA is TGCGCCAGCAGCGTACAGGGGGAGCTAACTATACCCAGCACCTTC.